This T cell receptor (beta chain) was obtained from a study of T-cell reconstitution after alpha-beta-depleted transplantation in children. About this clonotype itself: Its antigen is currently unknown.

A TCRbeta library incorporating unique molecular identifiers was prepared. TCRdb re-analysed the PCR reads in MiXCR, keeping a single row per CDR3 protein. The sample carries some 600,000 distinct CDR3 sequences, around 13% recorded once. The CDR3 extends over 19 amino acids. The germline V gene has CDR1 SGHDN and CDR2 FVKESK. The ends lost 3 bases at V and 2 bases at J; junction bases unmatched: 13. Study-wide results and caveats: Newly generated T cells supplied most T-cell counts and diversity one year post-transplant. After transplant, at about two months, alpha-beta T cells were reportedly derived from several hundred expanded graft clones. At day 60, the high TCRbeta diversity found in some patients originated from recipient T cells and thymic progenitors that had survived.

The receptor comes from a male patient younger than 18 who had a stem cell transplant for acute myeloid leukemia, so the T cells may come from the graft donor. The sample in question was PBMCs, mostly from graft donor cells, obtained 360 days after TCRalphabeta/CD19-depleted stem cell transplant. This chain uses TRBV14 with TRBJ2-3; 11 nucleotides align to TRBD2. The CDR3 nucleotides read TGTGCCAGCAGCCATCGGCCAGAGTCTAGCGGGAGGCCCACAGATACGCAGTATTTT. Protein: CASSHRPESSGRPTDTQYF.